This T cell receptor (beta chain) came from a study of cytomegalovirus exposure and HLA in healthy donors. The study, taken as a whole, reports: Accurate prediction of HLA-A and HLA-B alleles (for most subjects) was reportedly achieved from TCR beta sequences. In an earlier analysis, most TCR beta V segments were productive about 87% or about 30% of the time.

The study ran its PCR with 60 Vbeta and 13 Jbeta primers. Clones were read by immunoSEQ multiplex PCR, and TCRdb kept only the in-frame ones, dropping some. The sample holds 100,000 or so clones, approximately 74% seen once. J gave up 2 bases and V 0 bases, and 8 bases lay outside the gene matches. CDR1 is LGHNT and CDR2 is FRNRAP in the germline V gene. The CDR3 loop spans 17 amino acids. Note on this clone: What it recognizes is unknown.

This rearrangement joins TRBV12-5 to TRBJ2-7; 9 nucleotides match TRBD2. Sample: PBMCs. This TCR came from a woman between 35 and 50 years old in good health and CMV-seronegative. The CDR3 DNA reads TGTGCTAGTGGTTTGGTGTTGGGCGGGGGGGCCACCTACGAGCAGTACTTC. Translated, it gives CASGLVLGGGATYEQYF.